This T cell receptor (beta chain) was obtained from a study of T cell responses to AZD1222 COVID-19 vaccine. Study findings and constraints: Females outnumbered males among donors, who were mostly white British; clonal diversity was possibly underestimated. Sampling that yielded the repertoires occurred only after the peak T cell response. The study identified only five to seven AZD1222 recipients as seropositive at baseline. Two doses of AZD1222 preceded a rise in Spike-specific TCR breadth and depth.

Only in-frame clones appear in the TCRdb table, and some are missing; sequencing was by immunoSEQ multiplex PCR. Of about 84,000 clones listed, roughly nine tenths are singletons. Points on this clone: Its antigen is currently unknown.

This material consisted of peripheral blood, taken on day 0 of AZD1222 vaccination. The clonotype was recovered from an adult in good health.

This chain's CDR3 is CASSLAGITYNEQFF. CDR3 coding DNA: TGTGCCAGCAGCTTAGCGGGAATAACCTACAATGAGCAGTTCTTC. The J gene is TRBJ2-1, the V gene TRBV5-6, with 7 bases fitting TRBD2. The CDR3 length is 15 residues. Germline V gene data show CDR1 as SGHDT and CDR2 as YYEEEE. The junction had 4 bases not matched to a gene; V was cut back by 2 bases and J by 2 bases.